Listed here are 20 T cell receptor beta chains from one sample, sequenced in a study of T cell repertoires in cytomegalovirus infection. TCRdb reprocessed the reads with MiXCR, giving one entry per CDR3 protein. The sample lists about 570,000 distinct CDR3 sequences, 40% occurring once. These receptors' targets are unknown. This material consisted of cultured PBMCs, taken from culture after CMV antigen stimulation. These receptors originate from a human donor in good health (CMV status not recorded). Some clones in this sample may be carry-over from other donors' samples.

This chain uses TRBV11-2 with TRBJ2-5; D is perhaps TRBD1 (5 bases). The CDR3 sequence is 14 residues long. CDR1 and CDR2 from the germline V gene are SGHAT and FQNNGV. The ends were cut back, 0 bases at V and 9 bases at J, with 14 bases in the middle. This chain's CDR3 is CASSLDLQGGSQYF. Written as DNA, the CDR3 is TGTGCCAGCAGCTTAGATCTCCAGGGTGGTTCCCAGTACTTC.

The gene calls are TRBV4-1 and TRBJ1-4; weak D call: TRBD1 (5 bases). V lost 1 base and J lost 0, with 6 bases in between. This CDR3 region has 15 residues. Germline V gene lookup returns CDR1 MGHRA and CDR2 YSYEKL. The CDR3, as DNA: TGCGCCAGCAGCCAAGGACAGACAACTAATGAAAAACTGTTTTTT. Protein: CASSQGQTTNEKLFF.

The gene calls are TRBV4-1 and TRBJ2-5; D may be TRBD1 or TRBD2 (7 bases each). Germline loops: CDR1 MGHRA, CDR2 YSYEKL. The CDR3 loop spans 14 amino acids. Trimming stripped 4 bases from V and 5 bases from J, with 14 bases between. The CDR3 nucleotides read TGCGCCAGCAGCCCCAGGGGGGGCGAGGAGACCCAGTACTTC. As protein: CASSPRGGEETQYF.

V and J are TRBV19 and TRBJ1-5, with D perhaps TRBD1 (6 bases). Germline lookup yields CDR1 LNHDA and CDR2 SQIVND (reference sequence). CDR3 length equals 16 residues. V dropped 5 bases and J dropped 4 bases, with 18 bases sitting between them. CDR3 loop: CASSPSRGRDNQPQHF. The CDR3 coding sequence is TGTGCCAGTAGTCCAAGCAGGGGTCGAGATAATCAGCCCCAGCATTTT. Together with reference TRBV19 and TRBJ1-5, the CDR3 gives the full variable domain: DGGITQSPKYLFRKEGQNVTLSCEQNLNHDAMYWYRQDPGQGLRLIYYSQIVNDFQKGDIAEGYSVSREKKESFPLTVTSAQKNPTAFYLCASSPSRGRDNQPQHFGDGTRLSIL.

The chain combines TRBV2 with TRBJ1-2, with D perhaps TRBD1 (5 bases). The germline V gene encodes CDR1 SNHLY and CDR2 FYNNEI. CDR3 length: 12 amino acids. V shed 9 bases and J shed 8 bases, with 16 bases lying between them. CDR3 amino acids: CASLAGNRGYTF. CDR3 nucleotide sequence: TGTGCCAGTCTGGCAGGGAATCGCGGCTACACCTTC.

In this sample, this clonotype turned up a few times. The V call is TRBV6-6, the J call TRBJ2-1; 8 bases match TRBD2. The germline gives CDR1 MNHNY, CDR2 SVGAGI (reference sequence). Trimming cost V 8 bases and J 10 bases; bases outside gene matches: 19. This CDR3 is 16 amino acids long. The CDR3 DNA reads TGTGCCAGCGCCGGGGGGGGGGTTGCGGGAGTGGGAGAGCAGTTCTTC. Encoded protein: CASAGGGVAGVGEQFF.

This clonotype appeared a few times. This chain links TRBV7-2 with TRBJ2-5, with D maybe TRBD2 (6 bases). This CDR3 region has 14 residues. The ends were cut back, 5 bases at V and 1 base at J, with 11 bases in the middle. The germline V gene encodes CDR1 SGHTA and CDR2 FQGNSA. CDR3: CASSPSGVQETQYF. The CDR3, as DNA: TGTGCCAGCAGCCCGTCGGGAGTCCAAGAGACCCAGTACTTC.

The J gene is TRBJ1-6, the V gene TRBV7-9; TRBD1 aligns across 10 bases. Unmatched junction bases numbered 6, after V lost 3 bases and J lost 10 bases. Germline V gives CDR1 SEHNR, CDR2 FQNEAQ (reference sequence). This CDR3 is 15 amino acids long. This chain's CDR3 is CASSFTGTGESPLHF. The CDR3 nucleotides read TGTGCCAGCAGCTTCACCGGGACAGGGGAATCACCCCTCCACTTT.

The chain couples TRBV7-6 to TRBJ2-3, with 8 bases aligning to TRBD1. In germline, CDR1 is SGHVS, CDR2 FNYEAQ. CDR3 size: 15 residues. V dropped 5 bases and J dropped 2; count of bases not matched to a gene: 6. The CDR3 DNA follows: TGTGCCAGCAGCCAGACAGGGGCCTACACAGATACGCAGTATTTT. This codes for CASSQTGAYTDTQYF.

This clonotype was seen once. The rearrangement links TRBV5-6 to TRBJ2-7; 10 bases align to TRBD2. The V and J ends lost 1 base and 2 bases, in that order; junction bases with no gene match: 6. The CDR3 loop spans 16 amino acids. Germline CDR1 SGHDT, CDR2 YYEEEE. CDR3 protein: CASSLSASGSAYEQYF. For the CDR3, the DNA is TGTGCCAGCAGCTTGAGTGCTAGCGGGAGTGCCTACGAGCAGTACTTC.

This clonotype was seen a few times. The chain couples TRBV18 to TRBJ2-3; 9 bases are a match to TRBD1. The CDR3 spans 18 residues. Germline V gene data show CDR1 as KGHSH and CDR2 as LQKENI. Germline trimming cut 3 bases from V and 1 base from J; bases unmatched to any gene: 11. The DNA for the CDR3 is TGTGCCAGCTCACCGAGGGACAGGGCAAGCCTCCGCACAGATACGCAGTATTTT. Translated, it gives CASSPRDRASLRTDTQYF. Together with reference TRBV18 and TRBJ2-3, the CDR3 gives the full variable domain: NAGVMQNPRHLVRRRGQEARLRCSPMKGHSHVYWYRQLPEEGLKFMVYLQKENIIDESGMPKERFSAEFPKEGPSILRIQQVVRGDSAAYFCASSPRDRASLRTDTQYFGPGTRLTVL.

This chain joins TRBV6-2 or TRBV6-3 and TRBJ2-7; D may be TRBD1 (6 bases). Germline V gene sequence: CDR1 MNHEY, CDR2 SVGEGT. V dropped 2 bases and J dropped 2 bases, with 7 bases sitting between them. The CDR3 has 13 amino acids. The CDR3 is CASSYRTAYEQYF. CDR3 DNA sequence: TGTGCCAGCAGTTACCGGACAGCCTACGAGCAGTACTTC.

V gene TRBV2 combines with J gene TRBJ2-7, with D possibly matching TRBD1 (6 bases). Germline values: CDR1 SNHLY, CDR2 FYNNEI. This CDR3 comprises 14 residues. V shed 7 bases and J shed 2 bases, with 15 bases lying between them. CDR3 bases: TGTGCCAGCATCCCCGGGACATACACCTACGAGCAGTACTTC. Translation gives CASIPGTYTYEQYF.

This clonotype turned up a few times. This sequence joins TRBV19 and TRBJ2-1; TRBD2 agrees at 8 bases. Unmatched junction bases numbered 9, after V lost 4 bases and J lost 4 bases. CDR3 length: 16 amino acids. CDR1 LNHDA and CDR2 SQIVND come from the germline V gene (reference sequence). The DNA of the CDR3 is TGTGCCAGTAGTACCCGGGGGGGGGCGATATACAATGAGCAGTTCTTC. This sequence encodes CASSTRGGAIYNEQFF. Looking up the rest from reference TRBV19 and TRBJ2-1 gives the full variable domain: DGGITQSPKYLFRKEGQNVTLSCEQNLNHDAMYWYRQDPGQGLRLIYYSQIVNDFQKGDIAEGYSVSREKKESFPLTVTSAQKNPTAFYLCASSTRGGAIYNEQFFGPGTRLTVL.

This clonotype was found a few times. The V call is TRBV7-2, the J call TRBJ2-7, with TRBD1 matching 7 bases. The CDR3 covers 15 residues. V was pared by 5 bases and J by 1 base, with 8 bases of the junction left unmatched. Germline assignment: CDR1 SGHTA and CDR2 FQGNSA. This CDR3 reads CASSRWGTESYEQYF. CDR3 coding DNA: TGTGCCAGCAGCCGATGGGGGACAGAGTCCTACGAGCAGTACTTC.

This chain uses TRBV10-3 with TRBJ2-3, with 7 positions matching TRBD2. The CDR3 covers 14 residues. The J segment lost 0 bases and the V segment lost 7 bases, leaving 4 bases of the junction unmatched. Germline-derived CDR1 and CDR2 are ENHRY and SYGVKD. CDR3 DNA sequence: TGTGCCATCAAACCCGGGGGGAGCACAGATACGCAGTATTTT. Its protein is CAIKPGGSTDTQYF.

This clonotype was seen only a few times. The chain recombines TRBV7-2 with TRBJ1-5; a weak D match, TRBD1 (5 bases). Between the trimmed V and J ends, which lost 5 bases and 1 base, there was a span of 12 bases. This CDR3 is 15 amino acids long. Germline assignment: CDR1 SGHTA and CDR2 FQGNSA. The DNA for the CDR3 is TGTGCCAGCAGCGTGGGACCTTGGAGCAATCAGCCCCAGCATTTT. It encodes CASSVGPWSNQPQHF.

Only a few counts were recorded for this clonotype. The chain uses TRBV7-6 and TRBJ1-3; unclear D gene. Germline CDR1 SGHVS, CDR2 FNYEAQ. V was trimmed by 5 bases and J by 0 bases, leaving 5 bases between them. This CDR3 has 13 amino acids. The CDR3 spells CASSPYSGNTIYF. CDR3 nucleotides: TGTGCCAGCAGCCCATACTCTGGAAACACCATATATTTT.

V gene TRBV6-1 combines with J gene TRBJ2-7; 11 nucleotides line up with TRBD2. The CDR3 has 17 amino acids. Germline CDR1 is MNHNS and CDR2 is SASEGT. Trimming took 1 base from V and 0 from J; bases not matched to a gene: 5. The CDR3, as DNA: TGTGCCAGCAGTGAAGGGACTAGCGGGTTCAGCTCCTACGAGCAGTACTTC. Amino acid sequence: CASSEGTSGFSSYEQYF.

The V gene is TRBV29-1, the J gene TRBJ2-7; D is ambiguous. V shed 6 bases and J shed 0 bases, with 12 bases lying between them. The CDR3 has 13 residues. Germline CDR1 reads SQVTM; CDR2 reads ANQGSEA. CDR3 sequence (DNA): TGCAGCGTCATTTTGACATACTCCTACGAGCAGTACTTC. Its protein is CSVILTYSYEQYF.